This TCR beta chain derives from a study of blood T cell repertoires in COVID-19. Deletions cut 0 bases from V and 3 bases from J, with 10 bases between. CDR1 and CDR2 (germline): SGDLS, YYNGEE. CDR3 length: 14 residues. Sequencing used immunoSEQ multiplex PCR; TCRdb keeps in-frame clones, though not all of them. The sample yields approximately 310,000 clones, around 87% seen once. The receptor's source is a man aged 50-60 years with active or convalescent COVID-19. The material sequenced was peripheral blood. The chain is built from TRBV9 and TRBJ2-7; a weak D match, TRBD1 (5 bases). The CDR3 loop is CASSVGQRNYEQYF. DNA for the CDR3: TGTGCCAGCAGCGTAGGACAGCGAAACTACGAGCAGTACTTC.